One TCR beta chain is described in this entry. This record comes from a study of blood T cells in healthy people across ages. It was with a sample-barcoded 5' primer and a J-beta primer mix that a second PCR of roughly 6 to 12 cycles was run. TCRdb independently ran MiXCR on the 5' RACE reads; one entry per CDR3 protein. There are around 700,000 distinct CDR3 sequences in the sample; approximately 25% occur only once, and roughly a tenth lies in the top ten. Germline CDR1 is DFQATT and CDR2 is SNEGSKA (reference sequence). This CDR3 has 13 residues. Trimming took 3 bases from V and 6 from J, leaving 11 bases between them. The same sample was also used in a study of T cells of mothers and their children.

The TCR sequence derives from a boy between 10 and 17 years old in good health. The J gene is TRBJ1-4, the V gene TRBV20-1; a possible D gene is TRBD1 (5 bases). Specimen: blood. CDR3 nucleotide sequence: TGCAGTGCTAGTTCAGGGCAGTATGAAAAACTGTTTTTT. It encodes CSASSGQYEKLFF.